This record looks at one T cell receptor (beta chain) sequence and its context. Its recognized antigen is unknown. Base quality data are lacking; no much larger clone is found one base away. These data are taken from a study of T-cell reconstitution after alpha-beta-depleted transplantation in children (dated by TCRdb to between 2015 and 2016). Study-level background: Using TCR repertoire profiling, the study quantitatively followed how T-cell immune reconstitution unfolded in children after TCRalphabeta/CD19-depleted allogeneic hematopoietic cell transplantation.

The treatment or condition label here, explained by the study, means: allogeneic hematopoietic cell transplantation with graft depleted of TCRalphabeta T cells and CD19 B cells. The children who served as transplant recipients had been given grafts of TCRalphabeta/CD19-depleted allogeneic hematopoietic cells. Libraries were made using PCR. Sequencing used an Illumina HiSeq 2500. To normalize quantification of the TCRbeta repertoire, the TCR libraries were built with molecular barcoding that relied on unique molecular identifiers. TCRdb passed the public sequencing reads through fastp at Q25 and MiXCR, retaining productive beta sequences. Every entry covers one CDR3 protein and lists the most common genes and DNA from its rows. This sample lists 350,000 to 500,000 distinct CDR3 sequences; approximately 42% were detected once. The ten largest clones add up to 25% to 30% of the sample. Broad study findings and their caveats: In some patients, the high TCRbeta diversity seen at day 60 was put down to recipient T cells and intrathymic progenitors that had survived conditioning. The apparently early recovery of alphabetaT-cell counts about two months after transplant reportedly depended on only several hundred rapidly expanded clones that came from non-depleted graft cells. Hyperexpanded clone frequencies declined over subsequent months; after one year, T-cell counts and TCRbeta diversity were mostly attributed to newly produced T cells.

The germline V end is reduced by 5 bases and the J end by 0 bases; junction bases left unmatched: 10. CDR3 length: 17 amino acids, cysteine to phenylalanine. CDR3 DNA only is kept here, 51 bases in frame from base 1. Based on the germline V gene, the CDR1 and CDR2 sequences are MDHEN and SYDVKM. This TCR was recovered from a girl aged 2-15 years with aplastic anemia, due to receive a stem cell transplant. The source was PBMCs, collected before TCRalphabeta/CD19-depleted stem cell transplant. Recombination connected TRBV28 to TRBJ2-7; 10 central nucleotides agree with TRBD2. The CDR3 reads CASSVPLLAGDSYEQYF. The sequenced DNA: TGTGCCAGCAGTGTCCCCCTCCTAGCGGGAGACTCCTACGAGCAGTACTTC.